These T cell receptor beta chains were read from a single sample in a study of beta chain features in type 1 diabetes. The table came from immunoSEQ multiplex PCR; TCRdb's copy has only in-frame clones and leaves some out. The data hold around 600,000 clones, with 12% observed a single time. The sample comprised naive CD4+ T cells from blood. Source of these receptors: a man aged 30-40 years with type 1 diabetes. Both conserved end residues are part of each CDR3. D genes are given only for firm matches. Size values are once, few and many counts, or a class for expanded clones, and some rows have none.

TRBJ1-2 TRBV19 TRBD1 NA TGTGCCAGTAGTATAACCCTAACAGGGGGACGTGGCTACACCTTC CASSITLTGGRGYTF
TRBJ1-2 TRBV7-2 NA NA TGTGCCAGCAGTCATGCAGACTATGGCTACACCTTC CASSHADYGYTF
TRBJ1-2 TRBV7-2 TRBD1 few TGTGCCAGCAGCCTAGGACAGGGGCCTATATCGGGCTACACCTTC CASSLGQGPISGYTF
TRBJ1-5 TRBV14 NA few TGTGCCAGCAGCCAACCGAGGGGTCGAAGCAATCAGCCCCAGCATTTT CASSQPRGRSNQPQHF
TRBJ1-5 TRBV19 TRBD1 NA TGTGCCAGTAGTGTCCGGGACAGACAGCCCCAGCATTTT CASSVRDRQPQHF
TRBJ2-3 TRBV9 NA few TGTGCCAGCAGCGTAGGAAATGGAGATACGCAGTATTTT CASSVGNGDTQYF
TRBJ2-3 TRBV7-2 NA NA TGTGCCAGCAGGGGCAGGGGATTCACAGATACGCAGTATTTT CASRGRGFTDTQYF
TRBJ2-2 TRBV5-1 NA NA TGCGCCAGCAGCTTGGGATCAGGGTTCACCGGGGAGCTGTTTTTT CASSLGSGFTGELFF
TRBJ2-3 TRBV29-1 NA NA TGCAGCGTTGAAGGCGTTTTAAAACGGAGGGGAACAGATACGCAGTATTTT CSVEGVLKRRGTDTQYF
TRBJ2-7 TRBV7-2 NA few TGTGCCAGCAGCTTCCCCTCCTACGAGCAGTACTTC CASSFPSYEQYF
TRBJ2-1 TRBV18 NA NA TGTGCCAGCTCACCAAAATTTGACGGGATGGATGAGCAGTTCTTC CASSPKFDGMDEQFF
TRBJ1-1 TRBV7-3 NA few TGTGCCAGCAGCTCCAATCCCCTGATGGGCACTGAAGCTTTCTTT CASSSNPLMGTEAFF
TRBJ2-5 TRBV4-3 NA NA TGCGCCAGCAGCCAAGAGGGAGACATGTGGGAGACCCAGTACTTC CASSQEGDMWETQYF
TRBJ1-1 TRBV11-2 NA NA TGTGCCAGCAGCTTTAAGTACACTGAAGCTTTCTTT CASSFKYTEAFF
TRBJ2-2 TRBV6-1 TRBD2 few TGTGCCAGCAGTGCCCCGACTAGCGGGGGGAGTCGGACCGGGGAGCTGTTTTTT CASSAPTSGGSRTGELFF
TRBJ1-2 TRBV14 NA NA TGTGCCAGCAGCCAAGATCCCGGAGTAGGCTACACCTTC CASSQDPGVGYTF
TRBJ2-5 TRBV7-9 NA NA TGTGCCAGCAGCTTAGTTGGGGAGACCCAGTACTTC CASSLVGETQYF
TRBJ2-2 TRBV6-5 TRBD2 few TGTGCCAGCAGGACTAGCGGGGGTGGCACCGGGGAGCTGTTTTTT CASRTSGGGTGELFF
TRBJ1-1 TRBV29-1 TRBD1 NA TGCAGCGTTGGGGGACAGTTAGCCACTGAAGCTTTCTTT CSVGGQLATEAFF
TRBJ1-2 TRBV28 TRBD1 NA TGTGCCAGCAGTTTACAGGGGGCCATAGGCTATGGCTACACCTTC CASSLQGAIGYGYTF
TRBJ1-2 TRBV25-1 TRBD1 NA TGTGCCAGCAGTGACCTGGGACAGGGATTTGAGGGCTACACCTTC CASSDLGQGFEGYTF
TRBJ2-7 TRBV7-2 TRBD2 NA TGTGCCAGCAGCCCAGCGGGGGGGCCTTACGAGCAGTACTTC CASSPAGGPYEQYF
TRBJ2-3 TRBV7-8 NA few TGTGCCAGCAGCTTAGAGGCAGGGACCGAGTATTTT CASSLEAGTEYF
TRBJ1-4 TRBV2 NA few TGTGCCAGCAGTGAGGATGGAATAAACCTTTATGAAAAACTGTTTTTT CASSEDGINLYEKLFF
TRBJ2-7 TRBV6-6 NA few TGTGCCAGCAGCTATATGGGACCGCGTGCCTACGAGCAGTACTTC CASSYMGPRAYEQYF
TRBJ1-1 TRBV5-1 NA NA TGCGCCAGCAGCTTGAACCTGAACACTGAAGCTTTCTTT CASSLNLNTEAFF
TRBJ1-1 TRBV6-5 NA few TGTGCCAGCAGCCTCGGACGGTTGAACACTGAAGCTTTCTTT CASSLGRLNTEAFF
TRBJ1-5 TRBV18 NA NA TGTGCCAGCTCACCTGGTGCAGGTCTTCAGCCCCAGCATTTT CASSPGAGLQPQHF
TRBJ1-1 TRBV7-2 NA NA TGTGCCAGCAGCTTATTTTCGGGTGTTGGTACTGAAGCTTTCTTT CASSLFSGVGTEAFF
TRBJ2-5 TRBV7-2 NA few TGTGCCAGCAGCTTAGCTCTGATTGGGGAGACCCAGTACTTC CASSLALIGETQYF
TRBJ1-1 TRBV18 NA NA TGTGCCAGCTCACCTAGGGACACTGAAGCTTTCTTT CASSPRDTEAFF
TRBJ1-4 TRBV7-7 NA few TGTGCTAGCAGCCACCAGGGGATGGATGAAAAACTGTTTTTT CASSHQGMDEKLFF
TRBJ1-5 TRBV30 NA NA TGTGCCTGGAGTTTATCGACCGGGCAGAGTAGCAATCAGCCCCAGCATTTT CAWSLSTGQSSNQPQHF
TRBJ1-1 TRBV7-9 NA many TGTGCCAGCAGCTTGTCGGCCACTGAAGCTTTCTTT CASSLSATEAFF
TRBJ2-3 TRBV9 NA few TGTGCCAGCAGCGTAGCGGAGGGGCTGGGTACGCAGTATTTT CASSVAEGLGTQYF
TRBJ1-2 TRBV6-5 NA NA TGTGCCAGCAGTCCCCTGGGGGATCAGGACTATGGCTACACCTTC CASSPLGDQDYGYTF
TRBJ2-1 TRBV5-1 NA NA TGCGCCAGCAGCTTGGCGAACCGACCGAGCTCCTACAATGAGCAGTTCTTC CASSLANRPSSYNEQFF
TRBJ2-7 TRBV7-7 NA NA TGTGCCAGCAGCCGGGGCTGGAATGATGAGCAGTACTTC CASSRGWNDEQYF
TRBJ1-5 TRBV28 NA NA TGTGCCAGCAGTTTATCGACACTTAATCAGCCCCAGCATTTT CASSLSTLNQPQHF
TRBJ1-5 TRBV5-1 NA few TGCGCCAGCAGCTTGGGGGGGCACAATCAGCCCCAGCATTTT CASSLGGHNQPQHF
TRBJ1-1 TRBV7-9 NA few TGTGCCAGCAGCTTAGCCAGGGGTAACACTGAAGCTTTCTTT CASSLARGNTEAFF
TRBJ1-5 TRBV5-1 NA NA TGCGCCAGCAGCTTGGCCGGGAACAATCAGCCCCAGCATTTT CASSLAGNNQPQHF
TRBJ1-2 TRBV6-5 NA few TGTGCCAGCAGTTACGGGGGCAGCTATGGCTACACCTTC CASSYGGSYGYTF
TRBJ1-2 TRBV18 NA few TGTGCCAGCTCACCAGATTCGCAGGGAATGGATGGCTACACCTTC CASSPDSQGMDGYTF
TRBJ2-7 TRBV7-8 TRBD2 NA TGTGCCAGCAGCTTAGAGACTAGCGGGGGTTCCAGCTCCTACGAGCAGTACTTC CASSLETSGGSSSYEQYF
TRBJ2-3 TRBV4-3 NA many TGCGCCAGCAGCCAAGATATGCGGGGTGCAGATACGCAGTATTTT CASSQDMRGADTQYF
TRBJ1-5 TRBV29-1 NA few TGCAGCGTTTCCCCGCAGAGGGATCAGCCCCAGCATTTT CSVSPQRDQPQHF
TRBJ1-5 TRBV30 NA NA TGTGCCTGGAGCGGAGGGGGGAGCAATCAGCCCCAGCATTTT CAWSGGGSNQPQHF
TRBJ2-5 TRBV28 NA few TGTGCCAGCAGTTCTCCGGGACGACCAAAAGAGACCCAGTACTTC CASSSPGRPKETQYF